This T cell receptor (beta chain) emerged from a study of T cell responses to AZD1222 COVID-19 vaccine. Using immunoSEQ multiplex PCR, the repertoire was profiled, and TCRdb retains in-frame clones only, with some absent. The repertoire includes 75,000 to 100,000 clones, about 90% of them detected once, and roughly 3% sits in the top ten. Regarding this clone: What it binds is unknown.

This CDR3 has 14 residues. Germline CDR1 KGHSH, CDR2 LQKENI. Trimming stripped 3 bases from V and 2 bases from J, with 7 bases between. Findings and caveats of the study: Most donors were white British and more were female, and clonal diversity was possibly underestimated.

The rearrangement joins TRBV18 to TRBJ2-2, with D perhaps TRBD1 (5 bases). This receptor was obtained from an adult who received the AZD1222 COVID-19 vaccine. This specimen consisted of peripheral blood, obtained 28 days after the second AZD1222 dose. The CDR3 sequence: CASSPDRNTGELFF. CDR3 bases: TGTGCCAGCTCACCCGACAGAAACACCGGGGAGCTGTTTTTT.